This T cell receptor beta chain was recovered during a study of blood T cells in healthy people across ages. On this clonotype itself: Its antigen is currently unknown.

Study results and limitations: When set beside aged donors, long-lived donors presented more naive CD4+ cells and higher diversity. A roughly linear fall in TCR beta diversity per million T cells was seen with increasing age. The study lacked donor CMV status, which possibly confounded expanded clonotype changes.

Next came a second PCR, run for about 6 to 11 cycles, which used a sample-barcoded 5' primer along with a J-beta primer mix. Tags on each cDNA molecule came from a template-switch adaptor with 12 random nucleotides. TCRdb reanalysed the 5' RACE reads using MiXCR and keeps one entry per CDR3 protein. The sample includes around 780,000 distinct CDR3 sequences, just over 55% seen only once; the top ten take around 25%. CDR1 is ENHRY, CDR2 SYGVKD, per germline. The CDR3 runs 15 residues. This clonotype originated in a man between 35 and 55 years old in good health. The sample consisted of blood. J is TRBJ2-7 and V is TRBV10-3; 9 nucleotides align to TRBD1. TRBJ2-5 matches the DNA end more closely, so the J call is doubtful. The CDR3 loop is CAISEGTGTIKTQYF. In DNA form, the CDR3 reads TGTGCCATCAGTGAGGGGACAGGGACGATTAAGACCCAGTACTTC.